This T cell receptor (beta chain) was recovered during a study of human T cells and chemical hapten exposure. Sample time point: patch test 1, 2 weeks after DPC sensitization. Sample treatment: therapeutic diphenylcyclopropenone sensitization with weekly scalp DPC. CDR1 is SGDLS, CDR2 YYNGEE, per germline. V gave up 3 bases and J gave up 6 bases; unmatched junction bases: 11. This CDR3 is built from 15 residues. The sample holds many counts of this clonotype. Its cognate antigen is unknown. Study outcomes and limitations: Large CDR3 similarity clusters arose significantly more often from expanded TCRs than from controls.

TCRdb re-called the RACE reads through MiXCR, storing one row per CDR3 protein. The table has approximately 80,000 distinct CDR3 sequences, around 10% seen once. The clonotype comes from a woman aged 50 to 60 with alopecia areata. Some clones in this sample may be carry-over from other donors' samples. The J gene is TRBJ2-7, the V gene TRBV9; 8 positions agree with TRBD1. The sequences come from whole blood, collected in connection with sensitization to the hapten diphenylcyclopropenone (DPC). This CDR3 reads CASSGQTGDPSEQYF. CDR3 sequence (DNA): TGTGCCAGCAGCGGACAGACAGGGGACCCTAGCGAGCAGTACTTC.